This T cell receptor (beta chain) originates from a study of CD8+CD57+ T cells in acquired aplastic anemia. Study as a whole: Read counts for CD4+ cells (from healthy donors) averaged about 10 million.

Germline CDR1 is LGHNA and CDR2 is YNFKEQ. The CDR3 consists of 16 residues. Germline trimming cut 0 bases from V and 1 base from J; bases unmatched to any gene: 2. The use of genomic DNA as template underpinned the TCR beta VDJ and CDR3 profiling. TCRdb reprocessed the reads via MiXCR and lists one record per CDR3 protein. The data show about 68,000 distinct CDR3 sequences, 50% to 55% seen once. This receptor was obtained from a human donor in good health, serving as a control. The sample comprised sorted CD4+, CD8+, or CD8+CD57+ T cells (not recorded which) from PBMCs. This chain uses TRBV4-2 with TRBJ1-3, with TRBD1 matching over 8 bases. The CDR3 reads CASSQEQGASGNTIYF. In DNA form, the CDR3 reads TGTGCCAGCAGCCAAGAGCAGGGGGCGTCTGGAAACACCATATATTTT.